Listed below are T cell receptor beta chains from one sample, sequenced in a study of shared clonotypes between healthy human individuals. Profiling relied on immunoSEQ multiplex PCR, and the TCRdb table lists in-frame clones only, not all of them. The data show 2 million to 2.5 million clones, 80% to 95% seen once. The sample consisted of naive CD4+ T cells from PBMCs. The origin of the receptors is a man aged 18 to 35 in good health. Some clones in this sample may be carry-over from other donors' samples. CDR3s include the opening cysteine and the closing phenylalanine or tryptophan. The order of the fields is J gene, CDR3 length, D gene, clone size, V gene, CDR3 DNA, CDR3 protein. The D gene is left open where the match is weak. Some rows have no size entry. The others give once, few or many, or a class for an expanded clone.

>TRBJ2-7|12|NA|NA|TRBV11-3
TGTGCCAGCAGCTTACAGGGGCACGAGCAGTACTTC
CASSLQGHEQYF
>TRBJ2-2|15|NA|NA|TRBV28
TGTGCCAGCAGCATGGTGTCAGCGAACACCGGGGAGCTGTTTTTT
CASSMVSANTGELFF
>TRBJ2-7|15|TRBD1|NA|TRBV2
TGTGCCAGCAGTGGGGGACAGGGAGCCCTGGGGGAGCAGTACTTC
CASSGGQGALGEQYF
>TRBJ2-5|14|NA|NA|TRBV9
TGTGCCAGCACCCAAGGGGGGGCTGCGGAGACCCAGTACTTC
CASTQGGAAETQYF
>TRBJ2-1|15|TRBD2|NA|TRBV9
TGTGCCAGCAGCGTAGGAGGGAGGGCCAACAATGAGCAGTTCTTC
CASSVGGRANNEQFF
>TRBJ2-3|18|NA|NA|TRBV5-1
TGCGCCAGCAGCTGGTCTGCTAGTGGGACCCCCCGAGCAGATACGCAGTATTTT
CASSWSASGTPRADTQYF
>TRBJ2-3|15|NA|NA|TRBV2
TGTGCCAGCAGTGATGACTCTACTAGCACAGATACGCAGTATTTT
CASSDDSTSTDTQYF
>TRBJ1-4|14|NA|NA|TRBV29-1
TGCAGCGTGGGGTTGATGGGGAGGCAGGAAAAACTGTTTTTT
CSVGLMGRQEKLFF
>TRBJ2-3|18|NA|once|TRBV25-1
TGTGCCAGCAGTGAATGGAGGAAGGCTAGCCCAAGCACAGATACGCAGTATTTT
CASSEWRKASPSTDTQYF
>TRBJ1-5|15|NA|NA|TRBV18
TGTGCCAGCTCACCACGGGCAAGTGGCAATCAGCCCCAGCATTTT
CASSPRASGNQPQHF
>TRBJ2-1|13|TRBD1|NA|TRBV2
TGTGCCAGTACCCGGGACAGGATCAATGAGCAGTTCTTC
CASTRDRINEQFF
>TRBJ2-7|17|TRBD1|NA|TRBV14
TGTGCCAGCAGCCAAGAAACTGGCACAGGGGGGTATTACGAGCAGTACTTC
CASSQETGTGGYYEQYF
>TRBJ1-5|15|NA|once|TRBV2
TGTGCCAGCAGCAGCCGGGCGAATAGCAATCAGCCCCAGCATTTT
CASSSRANSNQPQHF
>TRBJ2-3|14|NA|NA|TRBV5-1
TGCGCCAGCAGCCAGGCGGCGGACACAGATACGCAGTATTTT
CASSQAADTDTQYF